The T cell receptor beta chain under discussion was sequenced for a study of T-cell memory formation after mild COVID-19. Study observations and caveats: Pre-infection memory already had some responding clones, implying cross-reactive memory joined. CD4+ contracting clones were found mainly in CM and EM, and CD8+ ones in EMRA.

TCRdb processed the 5' RACE reads anew with MiXCR; each CDR3 protein has one entry. The sample lists roughly 610,000 distinct CDR3 sequences, 17% occurring once. The CDR3 has 16 residues. Germline CDR1 reads LNHDA; CDR2 reads SQIVND (reference sequence). V shed 7 bases and J 4 bases; nucleotides not matched to a gene: 10. A remark on this clonotype: Its antigen is unknown.

This chain links TRBV19 with TRBJ2-2; 9 bases fit TRBD2. Sequences were obtained from PBMCs or a T cell subset sorted from them (not recorded which). This receptor was identified in an adult woman who had mild COVID-19 (a few samples of this study predate the infection). Cell type and time point are not known. The CDR3 bases are TGTGCCAGTATGGGCGCGGGAGGGCCGGCCACCGGGGAGCTGTTTTTT. Protein product: CASMGAGGPATGELFF.